One sample yielded the 3 T cell receptor beta chains listed below, sequenced in a study of blood T cell repertoires in COVID-19. The data were produced by immunoSEQ multiplex PCR, yet TCRdb's version contains in-frame clones alone and is incomplete. The repertoire holds 45,000 to 50,000 clones, with 75% to 85% as singletons. The sample taken for sequencing was peripheral blood. These receptors came from a man between 40 and 49 years old with acute or convalescent COVID-19.

The chain couples TRBV19 to TRBJ2-7; a possible D gene is TRBD2 (6 bases). V was cut by 3 bases and J by 0 bases, with 12 bases left in between. CDR1 is LNHDA, CDR2 SQIVND, per germline (reference sequence). CDR3 length: 15 residues. This CDR3 is CASSMGSGLSYEQYF. In DNA form, the CDR3 reads TGTGCCAGTAGTATGGGATCGGGACTCTCCTACGAGCAGTACTTC.

V gene TRBV6-6 combines with J gene TRBJ1-1; 8 nucleotides agree with TRBD1. The CDR3 spans 15 residues. The germline V gene encodes CDR1 MNHNY and CDR2 SVGAGI (reference sequence). With V trimmed by 4 bases and J by 1 base, 5 bases remained unmatched. The CDR3 spells CASSSTGAANTEAFF. DNA of the CDR3: TGTGCCAGCAGTTCGACAGGGGCAGCGAACACTGAAGCTTTCTTT.

The chain couples TRBV7-7 to TRBJ2-2, with D perhaps matching TRBD2 (6 bases). The CDR3 has 15 amino acids. Trimming cost V 5 bases and J 5 bases, with 15 bases left between them. CDR1 and CDR2 (germline): SSHAT, FNYEAQ (reference sequence). As DNA, the CDR3 is TGTGCCAGCAGCCTAACAGCGGGCGTAACCGGGGAGCTGTTTTTT. It codes for CASSLTAGVTGELFF.